This is a list of T cell receptor beta chains from one sample in a study of T-cell reconstitution after alpha-beta-depleted transplantation in children. TCRdb redid the calling of the PCR reads with MiXCR, one entry per CDR3 protein. This table has tens of thousands of distinct CDR3 sequences, 4.9% appearing once. The starting material was PBMCs, mostly from graft donor cells, obtained 180 days after TCRalphabeta/CD19-depleted stem cell transplant. The receptors come from a boy under two years old who had a stem cell transplant for acute myeloid leukemia, so the T cells may come from the graft donor. CDR3s include the opening cysteine and the closing phenylalanine or tryptophan. D genes are given only for firm matches. Clone sizes are given selectively: once, few, many, or a class where the clone is expanded.

j_gene | d_gene | abundance | v_gene | CDR3aa | CDR3nt
TRBJ1-5 | . | many | TRBV5-6 | CASSLPGVDSNQPQHF | TGTGCCAGCAGCTTGCCAGGGGTCGATAGCAATCAGCCCCAGCATTTT
TRBJ2-3 | TRBD2 | many | TRBV20-1 | CSAARLAEMADTQYF | TGCAGTGCCGCCCGACTAGCGGAGATGGCTGATACGCAGTATTTT
TRBJ2-1 | TRBD2 | many | TRBV18 | CASSPGLAGGNEQFF | TGTGCCAGCTCACCTGGACTAGCGGGGGGTAATGAGCAGTTCTTC
TRBJ2-1 | . | . | TRBV19 | CASSIFGTYNEQFF | TGTGCCAGTAGTATTTTTGGCACCTACAATGAGCAGTTCTTC
TRBJ2-5 | . | many | TRBV30 | CAWSPGIAQETQYF | TGTGCCTGGAGTCCAGGGATTGCCCAAGAGACCCAGTACTTC
TRBJ2-1 | TRBD1 | many | TRBV28 | CASKGQGVGNNEQFF | TGTGCCAGCAAGGGGCAGGGGGTGGGAAACAATGAGCAGTTCTTC
TRBJ2-5 | . | many | TRBV5-1 | CASSPRMDGQTQYF | TGCGCCAGCAGCCCCCGGATGGACGGTCAGACCCAGTACTTC
TRBJ2-3 | TRBD2 | many | TRBV4-3 | CASSPDSGALADTQYF | TGCGCCAGCAGCCCTGATAGCGGGGCGTTAGCAGATACGCAGTATTTT
TRBJ1-6 | . | many | TRBV9 | CASSVGGNNSPLHF | TGTGCCAGCAGCGTAGGGGGAAATAATTCACCCCTCCACTTT
TRBJ1-5 | . | many | TRBV20-1 | CSARQFSNQPQHF | TGCAGTGCTAGACAGTTTAGCAATCAGCCCCAGCATTTT
TRBJ2-5 | . | many | TRBV5-1 | CASSFDLIRETQYF | TGCGCCAGCAGTTTTGACCTGATTCGGGAGACCCAGTACTTC
TRBJ1-5 | . | many | TRBV2 | CASSRSALRPQHF | TGTGCCAGCAGTCGGTCAGCCTTAAGGCCCCAGCATTTT
TRBJ2-1 | TRBD1 | many | TRBV12-3/TRBV12-4 | CASSNRDRGRNSYNEQFF | TGTGCCAGCAGTAACCGGGACAGGGGGCGAAACTCCTACAATGAGCAGTTCTTC
TRBJ1-1 | . | many | TRBV5-1 | CASSLGLSQTGMNTEAFF | TGCGCCAGCAGCTTGGGTTTGTCCCAAACAGGGATGAACACTGAAGCTTTCTTT
TRBJ2-1 | TRBD2 | many | TRBV5-1 | CASSLLGLAGGHNEQFF | TGCGCCAGCAGCTTGCTAGGACTAGCGGGGGGTCACAATGAGCAGTTCTTC
TRBJ1-6 | TRBD1 | many | TRBV3-1 | CASGTALGMNSPLHF | TGTGCCAGCGGGACAGCGCTGGGCATGAATTCACCCCTCCACTTT
TRBJ2-3 | . | many | TRBV15 | CATSSDPRQEGTDTQYF | TGTGCCACCAGCAGCGACCCTCGGCAGGAGGGCACAGATACGCAGTATTTT
TRBJ1-1 | . | many | TRBV7-9 | CASSLDGRMNTEAFF | TGTGCCAGCAGCCTTGACGGACGCATGAACACTGAAGCTTTCTTT
TRBJ1-1 | . | many | TRBV10-3 | CAIRTGGTEAFF | TGTGCCATCAGAACGGGGGGCACTGAAGCTTTCTTT
TRBJ2-3 | TRBD2 | many | TRBV7-2 | CASSPGTSGYTDTQYF | TGTGCCAGCAGCCCCGGGACTAGCGGGTACACAGATACGCAGTATTTT
TRBJ2-3 | . | . | TRBV18 | CASSRDTTDTQYF | TGTGCCAGCTCACGGGACACCACAGATACGCAGTATTTT
TRBJ2-6 | TRBD1 | many | TRBV5-1 | CASSTRGQPPGANVLTF | TGCGCCAGCAGCACCCGGGGACAGCCGCCTGGGGCCAACGTCCTGACTTTC